The sequence of this T cell receptor (beta chain) was determined in a study of early T cells in non-severe SARS-CoV-2 infection (dated by TCRdb to the early 2020s). Broadly, across the study: TCR sequencing used bulk RNA from unsorted whole blood, so alpha and beta chains could not be paired.

The study was a case-control design nested within a healthcare worker cohort in London, UK, with weekly nasopharyngeal swab PCR tests and blood sampling. Healthcare workers were enrolled in the week of the UK lockdown, from 23 to 31 March 2020, and were followed every week for up to about 16 weeks. The receptor library was made with 5' RACE. The sequencer listed for this sample is NextSeq 500. Unique molecular identifiers were attached to individual cDNA molecules in the TCR library protocol so that sequencing error and PCR bias could be corrected. Both TCR alpha and beta chains were sequenced, and tight co-correlation was observed between alpha and beta sequence abundances in each sample. The authors' analysis ran thus. V gene, J gene and CDR3 annotation of TCR sequences was performed with Decombinator V4. Expanded TCRs were defined as changing significantly between any two time points under a Poisson model with p below 0.0001. TCR abundances were normalised to the total number of TCRs sequenced in each sample and reported as counts per million. MAIT TCRs were defined by TRAV1-2 paired with TRAJ12, TRAJ20 or TRAJ33, and iNKT TCRs by TRAV10 paired with TRAJ18. VDJdb, accessed 1 November 2021, was searched for CMV, EBV and SARS-CoV-2 annotated TCRs, with TCRs annotated for multiple antigens excluded. The public reads were reanalyzed by TCRdb: fastp trimming at Q25, MiXCR alignment, in-frame beta chains only. Each entry is one CDR3 protein sequence, shown with its most common DNA and genes. TCRdb assigned the V and J calls; the authors' analysis was not used. The sample yields about 110,000 distinct CDR3 sequences; 10% to 15% were counted once. Jointly, the top ten make up approximately 3.5% of the sample.

Summary of the overall study and its limitations: VDJdb matching was skewed toward anti-spike CD8 responses and likely underestimated virus-specific expansions by missing private and CD4 specificities.

Remarks on this clonotype: The clone's antigen remains unknown. Qualities for individual bases were not recorded, and no much larger clone is one base off.

From its cysteine to its phenylalanine, the CDR3 spans 15 amino acids. Only the CDR3 portion is preserved as DNA: 45 bases, with reading frame beginning at the first base. The germline V gene (reference sequence) provides CDR1 MNHNY and CDR2 SVGAGI. V ends up 4 bases short and J 5 bases short, with an unmatched junction base count of 10. The rearranged segments are TRBV6-6 and TRBJ2-7, and TRBD1 matches 8 of the central bases. This clonotype was sampled from an adult who was a healthcare worker with PCR-confirmed SARS-CoV-2 infection or an uninfected control (not recorded which). Sequences were derived from whole blood, sampled at baseline. This receptor has the CDR3 CASSFPTGDPNEQYF. Here is the DNA: TGTGCCAGCAGTTTCCCGACAGGGGACCCTAACGAGCAGTACTTC.